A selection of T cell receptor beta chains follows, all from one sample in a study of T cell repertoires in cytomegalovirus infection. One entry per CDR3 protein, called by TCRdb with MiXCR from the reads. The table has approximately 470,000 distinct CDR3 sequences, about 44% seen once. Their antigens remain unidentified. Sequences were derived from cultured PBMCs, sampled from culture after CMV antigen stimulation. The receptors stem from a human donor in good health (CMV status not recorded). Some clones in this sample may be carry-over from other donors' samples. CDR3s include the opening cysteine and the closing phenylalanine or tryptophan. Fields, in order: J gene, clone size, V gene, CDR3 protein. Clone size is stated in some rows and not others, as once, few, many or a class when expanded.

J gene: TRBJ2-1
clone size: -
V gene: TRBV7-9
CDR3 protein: CASSLVLGQPFIKFF

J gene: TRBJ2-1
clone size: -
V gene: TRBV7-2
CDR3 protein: CASSMRREAYNEQFF

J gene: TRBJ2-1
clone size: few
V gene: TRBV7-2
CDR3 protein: CASQGDRGSYNEQFF

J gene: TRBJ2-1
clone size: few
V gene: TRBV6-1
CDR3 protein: CANSPGLGTMEQFF

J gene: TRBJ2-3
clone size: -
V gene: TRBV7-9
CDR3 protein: CASRGLTPDTQYF

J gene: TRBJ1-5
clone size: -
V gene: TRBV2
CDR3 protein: CASSGRGRQPQHF

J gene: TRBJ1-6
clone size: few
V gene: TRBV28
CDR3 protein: CASSFVPLGGYNSPLHF

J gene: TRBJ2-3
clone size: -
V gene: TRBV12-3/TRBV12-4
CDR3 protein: CASSLEAGGPTDMQYF

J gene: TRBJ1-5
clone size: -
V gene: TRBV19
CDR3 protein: CASSLWSQPQHF

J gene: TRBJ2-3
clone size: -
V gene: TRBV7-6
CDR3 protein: CTSSRGLAGDTDTQYF

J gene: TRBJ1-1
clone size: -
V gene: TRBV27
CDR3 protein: CASSSSGRTNTEAFF

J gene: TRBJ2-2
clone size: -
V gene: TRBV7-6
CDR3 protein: CASSNHRGLFLNGELFF

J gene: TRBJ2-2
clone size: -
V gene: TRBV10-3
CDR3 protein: CAISAWDRTPTTGELFF

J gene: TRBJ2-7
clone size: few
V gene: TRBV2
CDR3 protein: CASRKEGSYEQYF

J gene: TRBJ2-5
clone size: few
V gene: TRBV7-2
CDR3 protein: CASSYPSLLAGQETQYF

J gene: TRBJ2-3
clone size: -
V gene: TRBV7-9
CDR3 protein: CASSSPAGASPDTQYF

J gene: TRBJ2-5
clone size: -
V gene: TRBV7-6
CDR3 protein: CASSFTGGAETQYF

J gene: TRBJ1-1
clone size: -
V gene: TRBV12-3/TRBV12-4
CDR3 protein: CASRKSGIPDTEAFF

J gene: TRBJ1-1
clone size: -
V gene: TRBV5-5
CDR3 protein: CVSSRPGTGNTEAFF

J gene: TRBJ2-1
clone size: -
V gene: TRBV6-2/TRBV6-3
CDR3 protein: CASSLRSRRNEQFF

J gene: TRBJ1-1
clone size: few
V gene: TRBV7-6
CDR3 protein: CASSPRVGQYKNTEAFF

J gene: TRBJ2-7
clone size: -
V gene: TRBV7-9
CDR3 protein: CASSSQPGSQGAHEQYF

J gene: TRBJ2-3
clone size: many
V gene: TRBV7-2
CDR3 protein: CASSIRGDTQYF

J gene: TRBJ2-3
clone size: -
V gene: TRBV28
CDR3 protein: CASSLPPRGQRTDTQYF

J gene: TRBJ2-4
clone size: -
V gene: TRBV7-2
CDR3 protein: CASTPTPQNIQYF

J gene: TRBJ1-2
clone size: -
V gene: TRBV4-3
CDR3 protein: CASSHLRTVLNYGYTF

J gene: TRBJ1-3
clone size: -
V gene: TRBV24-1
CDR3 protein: CATSDLSICYSGNTIYF

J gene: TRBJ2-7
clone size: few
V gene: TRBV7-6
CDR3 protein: CASSLGNRGLHEQYF

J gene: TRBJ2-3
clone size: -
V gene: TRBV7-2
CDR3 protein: CASSVGTSGSDTQYF

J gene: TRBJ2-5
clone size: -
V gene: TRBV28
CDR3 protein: CASSLWDAQETQYF

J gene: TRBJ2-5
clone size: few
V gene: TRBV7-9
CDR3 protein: CAIREGETQYF

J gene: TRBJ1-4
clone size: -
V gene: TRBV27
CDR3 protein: CASSFNRGSEKLFF

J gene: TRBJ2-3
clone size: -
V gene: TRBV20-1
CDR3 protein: CSARDLAGVGTDTQYF

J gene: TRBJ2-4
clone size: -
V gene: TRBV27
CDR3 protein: CASSGTGTGIQYF

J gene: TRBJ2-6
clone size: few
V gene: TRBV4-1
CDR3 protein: CASSQVRAGTGGIGANVLTF

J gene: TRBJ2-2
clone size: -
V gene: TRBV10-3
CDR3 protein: CAIRTGQGAAGELFF

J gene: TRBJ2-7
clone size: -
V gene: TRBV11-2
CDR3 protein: CASSLLTGIRDEQYF

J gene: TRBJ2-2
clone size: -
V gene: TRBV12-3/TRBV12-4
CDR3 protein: CASSRETGELFF

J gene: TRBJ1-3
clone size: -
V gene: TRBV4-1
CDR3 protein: CASSPPRGFSGNTIYF

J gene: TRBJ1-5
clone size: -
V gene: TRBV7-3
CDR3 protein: CASSYGQGMNQPQHF

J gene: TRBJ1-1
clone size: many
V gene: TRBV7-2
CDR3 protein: CASSAGMNTEAFF

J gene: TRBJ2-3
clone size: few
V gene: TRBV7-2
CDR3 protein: CASSSSPPTHTDTQYF

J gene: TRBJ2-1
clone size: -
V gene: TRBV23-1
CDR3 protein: CAIRTGPPYNEQFF

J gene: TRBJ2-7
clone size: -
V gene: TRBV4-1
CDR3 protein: CASSPTSGGGYEQYF

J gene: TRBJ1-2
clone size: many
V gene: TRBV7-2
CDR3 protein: CASSSWGGTSSGGYTF

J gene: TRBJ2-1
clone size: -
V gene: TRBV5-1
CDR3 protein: CASSLRRTGDNEQFF

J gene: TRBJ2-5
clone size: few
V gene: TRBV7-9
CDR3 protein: CASSLVRLALGAQYF

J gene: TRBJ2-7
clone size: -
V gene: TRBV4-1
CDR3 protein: CASSQALAGKYYEQYF

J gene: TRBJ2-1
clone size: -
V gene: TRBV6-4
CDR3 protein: CASSSGSVNAQFF

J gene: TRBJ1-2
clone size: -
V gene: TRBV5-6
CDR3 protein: CASSLVAGSNYGYTF

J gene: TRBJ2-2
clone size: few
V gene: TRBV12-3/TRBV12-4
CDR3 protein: CASSLLESGELFF

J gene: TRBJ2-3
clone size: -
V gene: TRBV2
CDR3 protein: CASSADRRTDTQYF

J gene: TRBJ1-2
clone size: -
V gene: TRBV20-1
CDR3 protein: CSAKDRDGYTF

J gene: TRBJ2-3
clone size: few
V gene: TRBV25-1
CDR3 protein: CASSELEDTQYF

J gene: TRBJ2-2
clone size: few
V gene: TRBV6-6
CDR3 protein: CASSGGRANTGELFF

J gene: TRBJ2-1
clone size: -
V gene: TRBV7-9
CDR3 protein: CASRRAQEDEQFF

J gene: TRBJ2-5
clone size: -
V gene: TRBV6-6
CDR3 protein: CASSSRGNQETQYF

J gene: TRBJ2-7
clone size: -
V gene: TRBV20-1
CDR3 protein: CSARSRGLSNYEQYF

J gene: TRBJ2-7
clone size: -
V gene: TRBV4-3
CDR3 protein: CASSQDPGTGLYEQYF

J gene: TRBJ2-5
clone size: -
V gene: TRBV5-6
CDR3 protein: CASARLVAGQQETQYF